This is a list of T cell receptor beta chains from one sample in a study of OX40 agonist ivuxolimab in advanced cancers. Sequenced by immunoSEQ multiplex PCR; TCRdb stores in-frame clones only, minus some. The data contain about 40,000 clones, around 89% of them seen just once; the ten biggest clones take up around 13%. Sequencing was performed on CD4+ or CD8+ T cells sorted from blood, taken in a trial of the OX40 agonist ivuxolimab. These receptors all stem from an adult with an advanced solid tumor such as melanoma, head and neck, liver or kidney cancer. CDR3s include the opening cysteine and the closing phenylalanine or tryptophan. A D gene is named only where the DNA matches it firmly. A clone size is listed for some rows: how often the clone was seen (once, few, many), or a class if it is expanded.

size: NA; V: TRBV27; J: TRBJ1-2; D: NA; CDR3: CASSRTGNYGYTF; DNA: TGTGCCAGCAGCCGCACAGGAAACTATGGCTACACCTTC
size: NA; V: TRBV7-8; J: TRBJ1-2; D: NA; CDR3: CASSSTGPDYGYTF; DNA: TGTGCCAGCAGCTCGACAGGTCCAGACTATGGCTACACCTTC
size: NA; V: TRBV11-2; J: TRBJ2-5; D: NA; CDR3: CASSSPEGLSGETQYF; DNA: TGTGCCAGCAGCTCCCCCGAGGGCCTAAGTGGGGAGACCCAGTACTTC
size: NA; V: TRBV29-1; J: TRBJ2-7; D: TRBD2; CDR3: CSVLTGTSYEQYF; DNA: TGTAGCGTTCTCACCGGGACTAGCTACGAGCAGTACTTC
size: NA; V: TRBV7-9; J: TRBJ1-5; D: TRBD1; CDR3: CASSLGQPNQPQHF; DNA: TGTGCCAGCAGCTTGGGACAGCCAAATCAGCCCCAGCATTTT
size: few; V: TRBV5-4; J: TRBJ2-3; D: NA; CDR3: CASSLAQQDTQYF; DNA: TGTGCCAGCAGCTTGGCCCAGCAAGATACGCAGTATTTT
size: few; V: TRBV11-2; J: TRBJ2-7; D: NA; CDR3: CASSLAGTAYEQYF; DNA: TGTGCCAGCAGCTTAGCGGGTACAGCCTACGAGCAGTACTTC
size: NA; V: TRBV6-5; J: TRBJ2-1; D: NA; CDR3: CASSYSGGIRDEQFF; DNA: TGTGCCAGCAGTTACTCAGGCGGGATAAGGGATGAGCAGTTCTTC
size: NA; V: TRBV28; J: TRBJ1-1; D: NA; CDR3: CASSSTSGTEAFF; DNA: TGTGCCAGCAGTTCCACGTCCGGCACTGAAGCTTTCTTT
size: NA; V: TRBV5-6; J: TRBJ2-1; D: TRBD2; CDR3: CASSPGTSSFTYNEQFF; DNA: TGTGCCAGCAGCCCCGGGACTAGCAGTTTCACCTACAATGAGCAGTTCTTC
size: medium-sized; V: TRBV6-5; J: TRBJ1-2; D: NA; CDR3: CASTGGGLYTF; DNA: TGTGCCAGCACCGGCGGGGGCCTCTACACCTTC
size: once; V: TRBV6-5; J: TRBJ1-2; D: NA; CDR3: CASSPDGSGKGYTF; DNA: TGTGCCAGCAGCCCGGACGGGTCCGGCAAAGGCTACACCTTC
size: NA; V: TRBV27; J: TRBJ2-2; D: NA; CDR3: CASSPRGPRGGELFF; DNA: TGTGCCAGCAGTCCCCGGGGTCCGCGTGGCGGGGAGCTGTTTTTT
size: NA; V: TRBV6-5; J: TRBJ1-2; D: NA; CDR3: CASTGQHHMGYTF; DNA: TGTGCCAGCACCGGACAGCATCATATGGGCTACACCTTC
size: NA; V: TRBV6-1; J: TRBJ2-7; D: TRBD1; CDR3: CASSEWTGGFYEQYF; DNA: TGTGCCAGCAGTGAGTGGACAGGGGGGTTCTACGAGCAGTACTTC
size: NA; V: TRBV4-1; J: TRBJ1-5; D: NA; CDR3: CASSQDREPYNQPQHF; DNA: TGCGCCAGCAGCCAAGACCGGGAACCCTACAATCAGCCCCAGCATTTT
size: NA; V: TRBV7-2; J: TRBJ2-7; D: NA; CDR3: CASSLEGRSSYEQYF; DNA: TGTGCCAGCAGCTTAGAGGGCAGGAGCTCCTACGAGCAGTACTTC
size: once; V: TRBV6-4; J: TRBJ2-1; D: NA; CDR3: CASSDEGGEVNEQFF; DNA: TGTGCCAGCAGTGACGAAGGCGGGGAGGTCAATGAGCAGTTCTTC
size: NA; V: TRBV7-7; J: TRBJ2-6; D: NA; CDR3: CASSVGPVPQSRANVLTF; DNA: TGTGCCAGCAGCGTAGGGCCAGTGCCACAAAGTCGGGCCAACGTCCTGACTTTC
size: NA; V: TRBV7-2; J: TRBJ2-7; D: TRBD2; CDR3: CASSSPVAGPYYEQYF; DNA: TGTGCCAGCAGCTCCCCGGTAGCGGGACCTTACTACGAGCAGTACTTC
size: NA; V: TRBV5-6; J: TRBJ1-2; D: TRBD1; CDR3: CASSSETGNYGYTF; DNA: TGTGCCAGCAGCTCCGAGACAGGGAACTATGGCTACACCTTC
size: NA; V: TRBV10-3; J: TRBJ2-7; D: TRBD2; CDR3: CAINRAAAGGPYEQYF; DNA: TGTGCCATCAATCGGGCCGCAGCGGGAGGGCCCTACGAGCAGTACTTC
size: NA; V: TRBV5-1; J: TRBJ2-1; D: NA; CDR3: CASSLGADVWGHEQFF; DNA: TGCGCCAGCAGCTTGGGTGCTGACGTCTGGGGGCATGAGCAGTTCTTC
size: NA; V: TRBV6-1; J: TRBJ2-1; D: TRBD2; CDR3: CASSEVPLAGDEQFF; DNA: TGTGCCAGCAGTGAAGTTCCCCTAGCGGGAGATGAGCAGTTCTTC
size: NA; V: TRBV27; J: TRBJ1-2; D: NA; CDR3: CASSLNPTGSNGYTF; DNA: TGTGCCAGCAGTTTGAACCCTACAGGGAGCAATGGCTACACCTTC
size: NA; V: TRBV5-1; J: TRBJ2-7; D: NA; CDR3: CASSLNQKAFYEQYF; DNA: TGCGCCAGCAGCTTGAATCAGAAAGCATTCTACGAGCAGTACTTC
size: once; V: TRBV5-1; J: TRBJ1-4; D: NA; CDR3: CASSPTRDINEKLFF; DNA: TGCGCCAGCAGCCCCACCAGGGATATCAATGAAAAACTGTTTTTT
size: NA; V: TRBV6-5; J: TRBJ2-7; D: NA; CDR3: CASTLGGGYEQYF; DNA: TGTGCCAGCACCCTCGGAGGGGGCTACGAGCAGTACTTC
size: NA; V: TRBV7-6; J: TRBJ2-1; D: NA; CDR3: CASSLSPALLDEQFF; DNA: TGTGCCAGCAGCTTATCCCCGGCACTACTGGATGAGCAGTTCTTC
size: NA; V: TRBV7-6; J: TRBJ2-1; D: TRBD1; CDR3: CASSRQGDRASYNEQFF; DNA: TGTGCCAGCAGCAGACAGGGGGATAGGGCCTCCTACAATGAGCAGTTCTTC
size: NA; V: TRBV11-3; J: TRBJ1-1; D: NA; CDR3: CASSFGRNTEAFF; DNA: TGTGCCAGCAGCTTTGGGAGGAACACTGAAGCTTTCTTT
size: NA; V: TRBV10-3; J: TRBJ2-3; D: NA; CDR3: CAISLEGGGVSTDTQYF; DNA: TGTGCCATCAGCCTAGAGGGAGGCGGGGTTAGCACAGATACGCAGTATTTT
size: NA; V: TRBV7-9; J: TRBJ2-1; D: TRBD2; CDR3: CASSPRTSGSYNEQFF; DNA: TGTGCCAGCAGCCCCCGGACTAGCGGTTCCTACAATGAGCAGTTCTTC
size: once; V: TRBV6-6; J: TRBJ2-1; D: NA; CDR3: CASSPKLGWRFF; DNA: TGTGCCAGCAGTCCCAAACTAGGGTGGCGGTTCTTC
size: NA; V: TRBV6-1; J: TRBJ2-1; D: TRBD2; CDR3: CASMGGEVYNEQFF; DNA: TGTGCCAGCATGGGGGGGGAGGTTTACAATGAGCAGTTCTTC
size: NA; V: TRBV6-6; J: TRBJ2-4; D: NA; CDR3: CASSYSRVDKNIQYF; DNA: TGTGCCAGCAGTTACTCGCGGGTTGACAAAAACATTCAGTACTTC
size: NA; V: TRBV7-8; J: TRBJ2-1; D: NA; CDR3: CASSATSFEQFF; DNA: TGTGCCAGCAGCGCTACTAGCTTTGAGCAGTTCTTC
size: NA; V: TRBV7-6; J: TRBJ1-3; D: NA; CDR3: CASSLGSGAGNTIYF; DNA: TGTGCCAGCAGCTTAGGGTCAGGGGCTGGAAACACCATATATTTT
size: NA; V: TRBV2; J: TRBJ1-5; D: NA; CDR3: CASRSLGGNQPQHF; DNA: TGTGCCAGCAGGAGCTTAGGGGGAAACCAGCCCCAGCATTTT
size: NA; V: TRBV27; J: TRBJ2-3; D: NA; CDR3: CASISEGGRRTDTQYF; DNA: TGTGCCAGCATCTCGGAAGGAGGGAGGCGCACAGATACGCAGTATTTT
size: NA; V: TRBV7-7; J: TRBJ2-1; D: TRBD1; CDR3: CASSLGTAVANNEQFF; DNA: TGTGCTAGCAGCTTAGGGACAGCAGTAGCGAACAATGAGCAGTTCTTC
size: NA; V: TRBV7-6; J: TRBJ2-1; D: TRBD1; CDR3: CASSLRTGSHNEQFF; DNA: TGTGCCAGCAGCTTACGGACAGGGTCCCACAATGAGCAGTTCTTC
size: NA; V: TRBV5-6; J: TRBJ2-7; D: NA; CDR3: CASSWGPYEQYF; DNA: TGTGCCAGCAGCTGGGGGCCCTACGAGCAGTACTTC
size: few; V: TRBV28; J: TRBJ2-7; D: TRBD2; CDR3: CASSSGLGYEQYF; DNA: TGTGCCAGCAGTTCAGGACTAGGCTACGAGCAGTACTTC
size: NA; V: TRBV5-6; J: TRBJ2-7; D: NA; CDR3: CASSLDYEQYF; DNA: TGTGCCAGCAGCTTGGATTACGAGCAGTACTTC
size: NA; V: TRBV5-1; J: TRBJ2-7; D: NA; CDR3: CASSSGTISSYEQYF; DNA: TGCGCCAGCAGCTCAGGGACGATTAGCTCCTACGAGCAGTACTTC
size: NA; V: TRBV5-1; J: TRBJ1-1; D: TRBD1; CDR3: CASSAGGQGEAFF; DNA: TGCGCCAGCAGCGCTGGGGGACAGGGAGAAGCTTTCTTT
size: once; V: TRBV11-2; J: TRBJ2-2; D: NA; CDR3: CASSLGRHVDTGELFF; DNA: TGTGCCAGCAGCTTAGGTAGACACGTTGACACCGGGGAGCTGTTTTTT
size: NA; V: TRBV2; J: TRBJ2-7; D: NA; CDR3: CASSEEVGASYEQYF; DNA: TGTGCCAGCAGCGAAGAAGTAGGGGCGAGCTACGAGCAGTACTTC
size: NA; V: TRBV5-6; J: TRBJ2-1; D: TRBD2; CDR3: CASSLVGLAGGPAGAFF; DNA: TGTGCCAGCAGCTTGGTGGGACTAGCGGGAGGGCCGGCCGGGGCGTTCTTC
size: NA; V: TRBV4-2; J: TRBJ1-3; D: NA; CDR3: CASSQVEGGNTIYF; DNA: TGTGCCAGCAGCCAAGTGGAGGGGGGGAACACCATATATTTT
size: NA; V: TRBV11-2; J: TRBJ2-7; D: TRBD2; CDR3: CASSIGTSGYEQYF; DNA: TGTGCCAGCAGCATCGGGACTAGCGGCTACGAGCAGTACTTC
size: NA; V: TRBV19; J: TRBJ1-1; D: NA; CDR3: CASSPGGKGYEAFF; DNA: TGTGCCAGTAGTCCCGGGGGGAAAGGGTATGAAGCTTTCTTT